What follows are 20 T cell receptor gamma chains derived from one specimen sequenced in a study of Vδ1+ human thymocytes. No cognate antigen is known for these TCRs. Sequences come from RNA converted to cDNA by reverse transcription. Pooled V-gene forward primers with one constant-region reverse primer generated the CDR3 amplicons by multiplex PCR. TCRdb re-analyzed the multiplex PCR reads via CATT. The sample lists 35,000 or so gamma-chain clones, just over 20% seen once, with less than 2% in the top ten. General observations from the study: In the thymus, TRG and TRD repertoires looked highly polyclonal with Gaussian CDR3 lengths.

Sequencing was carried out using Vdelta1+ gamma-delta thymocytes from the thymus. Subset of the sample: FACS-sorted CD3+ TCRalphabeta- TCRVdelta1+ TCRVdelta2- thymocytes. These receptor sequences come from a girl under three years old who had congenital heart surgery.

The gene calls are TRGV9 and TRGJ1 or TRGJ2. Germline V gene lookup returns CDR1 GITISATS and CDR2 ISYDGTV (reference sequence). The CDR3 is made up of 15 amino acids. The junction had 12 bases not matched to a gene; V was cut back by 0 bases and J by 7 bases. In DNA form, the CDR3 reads TGTGCCTTGTGGGAGGTGCAGGGAGGATTGTATAAGAAACTCTTT. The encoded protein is CALWEVQGGLYKKLF.

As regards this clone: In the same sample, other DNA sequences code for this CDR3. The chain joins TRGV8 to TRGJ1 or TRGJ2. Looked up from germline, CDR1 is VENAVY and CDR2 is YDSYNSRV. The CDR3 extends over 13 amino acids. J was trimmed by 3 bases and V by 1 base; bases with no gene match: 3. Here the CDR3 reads CATWDSRYYKKLF. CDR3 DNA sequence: TGTGCCACCTGGGATAGCCGTTATTATAAGAAACTCTTT.

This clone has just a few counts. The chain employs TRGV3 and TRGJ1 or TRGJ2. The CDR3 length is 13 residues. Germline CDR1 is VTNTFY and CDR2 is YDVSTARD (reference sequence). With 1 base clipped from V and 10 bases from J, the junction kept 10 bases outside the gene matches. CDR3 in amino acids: CATWDRESRKKLF. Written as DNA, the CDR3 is TGTGCCACCTGGGACAGAGAGAGTCGAAAGAAACTCTTT.

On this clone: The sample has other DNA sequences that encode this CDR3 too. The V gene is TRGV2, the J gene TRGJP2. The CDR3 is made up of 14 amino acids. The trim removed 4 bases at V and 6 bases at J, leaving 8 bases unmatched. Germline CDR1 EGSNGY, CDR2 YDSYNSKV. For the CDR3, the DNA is TGTGCCACCTGGGATGGGAGAGGTGATTGGATCAAGACGTTT. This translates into CATWDGRGDWIKTF.

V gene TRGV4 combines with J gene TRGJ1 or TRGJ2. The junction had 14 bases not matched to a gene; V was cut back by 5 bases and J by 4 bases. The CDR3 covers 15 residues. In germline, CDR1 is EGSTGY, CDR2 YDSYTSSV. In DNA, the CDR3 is TGTGCCACCTGGGCCTATATCCGGGGATATTATAAGAAACTCTTT. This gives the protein CATWAYIRGYYKKLF.

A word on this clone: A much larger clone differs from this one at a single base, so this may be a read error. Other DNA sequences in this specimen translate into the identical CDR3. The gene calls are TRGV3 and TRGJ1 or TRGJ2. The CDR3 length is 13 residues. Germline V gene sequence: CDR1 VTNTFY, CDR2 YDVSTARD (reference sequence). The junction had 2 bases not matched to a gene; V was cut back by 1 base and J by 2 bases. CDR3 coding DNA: TGTGCCACCTGGGACAGTGATTATTATAAGAAACTCTTT. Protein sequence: CATWDSDYYKKLF.

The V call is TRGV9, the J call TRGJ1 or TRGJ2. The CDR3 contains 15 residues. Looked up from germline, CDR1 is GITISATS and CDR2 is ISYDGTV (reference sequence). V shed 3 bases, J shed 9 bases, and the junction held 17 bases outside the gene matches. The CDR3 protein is CALWESPMGGGKKLF. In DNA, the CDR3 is TGTGCCTTGTGGGAGTCCCCGATGGGTGGCGGTAAGAAACTCTTT.

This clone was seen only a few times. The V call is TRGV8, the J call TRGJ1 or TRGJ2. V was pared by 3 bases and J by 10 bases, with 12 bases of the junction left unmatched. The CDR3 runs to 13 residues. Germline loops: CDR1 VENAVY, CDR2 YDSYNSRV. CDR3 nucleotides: TGTGCCACCTGGGATCGCCCGGGGGAGAAGAAACTCTTT. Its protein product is CATWDRPGEKKLF.

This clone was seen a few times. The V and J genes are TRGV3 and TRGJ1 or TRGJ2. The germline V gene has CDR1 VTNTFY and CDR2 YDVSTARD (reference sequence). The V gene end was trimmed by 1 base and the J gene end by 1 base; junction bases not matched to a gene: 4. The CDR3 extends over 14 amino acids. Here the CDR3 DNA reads TGTGCCACCTGGGACAGTACCAATTATTATAAGAAACTCTTT. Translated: CATWDSTNYYKKLF.

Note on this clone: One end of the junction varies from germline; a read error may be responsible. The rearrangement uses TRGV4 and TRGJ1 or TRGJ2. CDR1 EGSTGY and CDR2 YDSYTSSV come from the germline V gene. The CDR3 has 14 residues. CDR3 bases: TGTGCAACCTGGGCCACGCGTATGGGGGGCAAGGAACTCTTT. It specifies CATWATRMGGKELF.

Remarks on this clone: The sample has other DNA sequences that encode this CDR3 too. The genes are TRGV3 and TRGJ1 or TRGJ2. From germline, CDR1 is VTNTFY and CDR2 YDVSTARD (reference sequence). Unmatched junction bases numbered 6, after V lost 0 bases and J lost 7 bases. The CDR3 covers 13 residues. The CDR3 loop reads CATWDRLKYKKLF. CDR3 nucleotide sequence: TGTGCCACCTGGGACAGGCTTAAGTATAAGAAACTCTTT.

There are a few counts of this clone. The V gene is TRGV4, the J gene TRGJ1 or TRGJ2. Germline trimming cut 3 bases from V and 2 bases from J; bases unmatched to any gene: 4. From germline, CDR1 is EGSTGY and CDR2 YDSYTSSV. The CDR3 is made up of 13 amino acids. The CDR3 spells CATWDQDYYKKLF. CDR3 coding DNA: TGTGCCACCTGGGATCAGGATTATTATAAGAAACTCTTT.

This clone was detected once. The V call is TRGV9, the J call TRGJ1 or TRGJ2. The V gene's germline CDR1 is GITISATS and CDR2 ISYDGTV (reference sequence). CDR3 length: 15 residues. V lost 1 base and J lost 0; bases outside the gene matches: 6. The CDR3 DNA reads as TGTGCCTTGTGGGAGGTAAATTCGAATTATTATAAGAAACTCTTT. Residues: CALWEVNSNYYKKLF.

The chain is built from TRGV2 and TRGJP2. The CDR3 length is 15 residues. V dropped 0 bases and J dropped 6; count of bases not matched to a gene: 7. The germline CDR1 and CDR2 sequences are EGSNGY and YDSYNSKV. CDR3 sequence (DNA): TGTGCCACCTGGGACGGGCTGGCGGGTGATTGGATCAAGACGTTT. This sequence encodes CATWDGLAGDWIKTF.

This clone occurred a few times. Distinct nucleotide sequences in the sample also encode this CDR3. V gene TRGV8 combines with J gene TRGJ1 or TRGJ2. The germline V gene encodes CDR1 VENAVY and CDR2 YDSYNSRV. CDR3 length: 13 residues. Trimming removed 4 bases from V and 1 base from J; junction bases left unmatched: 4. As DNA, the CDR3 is TGTGCCACCTGGGACCCCAATTATTATAAGAAACTCTTT. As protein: CATWDPNYYKKLF.

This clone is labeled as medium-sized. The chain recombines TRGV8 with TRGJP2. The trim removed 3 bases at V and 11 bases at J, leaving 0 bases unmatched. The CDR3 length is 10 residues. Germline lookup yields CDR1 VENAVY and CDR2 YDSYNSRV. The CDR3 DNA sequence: TGTGCCACCTGGGATTGGATCAAGACGTTT. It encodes CATWDWIKTF.

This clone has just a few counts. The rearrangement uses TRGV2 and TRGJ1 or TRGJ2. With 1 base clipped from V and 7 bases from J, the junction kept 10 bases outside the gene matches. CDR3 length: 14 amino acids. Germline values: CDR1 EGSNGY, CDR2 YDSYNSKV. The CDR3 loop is CATWDGPVEYKKLF. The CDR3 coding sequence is TGTGCCACCTGGGACGGCCCGGTGGAATATAAGAAACTCTTT.

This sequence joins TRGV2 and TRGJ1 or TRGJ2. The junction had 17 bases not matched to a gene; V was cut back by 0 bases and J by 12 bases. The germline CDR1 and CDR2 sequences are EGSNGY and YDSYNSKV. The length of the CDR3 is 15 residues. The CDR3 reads CATWDGEGTIPWKLF. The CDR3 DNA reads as TGTGCCACCTGGGACGGGGAAGGAACTATCCCCTGGAAACTCTTT.

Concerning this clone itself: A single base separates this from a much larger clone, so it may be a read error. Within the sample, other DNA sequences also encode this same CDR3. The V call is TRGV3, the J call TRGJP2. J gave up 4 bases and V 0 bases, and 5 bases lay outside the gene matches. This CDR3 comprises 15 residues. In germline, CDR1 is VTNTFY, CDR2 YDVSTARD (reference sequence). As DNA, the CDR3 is TGTGCCACCTGGGACAGGCCGAATAGTGATTGGATCAAGACGTTT. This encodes CATWDRPNSDWIKTF.

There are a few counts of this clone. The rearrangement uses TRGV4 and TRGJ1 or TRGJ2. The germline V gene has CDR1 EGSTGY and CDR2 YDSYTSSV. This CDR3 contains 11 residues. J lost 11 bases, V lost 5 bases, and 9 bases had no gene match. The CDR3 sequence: CATWVLSEKLF. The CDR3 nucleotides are TGTGCCACCTGGGTCCTTTCTGAGAAACTCTTT.